The rows below give T cell receptor beta chains drawn from one sample of a study of T cells in Graves' hyperthyroidism and ophthalmopathy. TCRdb passed the multiplex PCR reads through MiXCR, listing each CDR3 protein once. The table records a few hundred thousand distinct CDR3 sequences, just over 45% of them present only once. Material: peripheral blood or thyroid tissue (not recorded which). The source is a woman aged 18-35 years with Graves' hyperthyroidism. The CDR3 runs from the conserved cysteine through the conserved F or W. D genes are given only for firm matches. Clone size is shown for a subset of rows, as once, few, many or a class of expanded clone.

abundance: .
d_gene: .
v_gene: TRBV29-1
j_gene: TRBJ1-5
CDR3nt: TGCAGCGTTCTAGAGGGAAGTAGCAATCAGCCCCAGCATTTT
CDR3aa: CSVLEGSSNQPQHF

abundance: once
d_gene: .
v_gene: TRBV25-1
j_gene: TRBJ1-6
CDR3nt: TGTGCCAGCAGTGCTAAGACGGGGGGGTATAATTCACCCCTCCACTTT
CDR3aa: CASSAKTGGYNSPLHF

abundance: few
d_gene: .
v_gene: TRBV19
j_gene: TRBJ2-2
CDR3nt: TGTGCCAGTAGTAGAGGGCCGGGAAGCACCGGGGAGCTGTTTTTT
CDR3aa: CASSRGPGSTGELFF

abundance: many
d_gene: TRBD2
v_gene: TRBV7-2
j_gene: TRBJ2-5
CDR3nt: TGTGCCAGCAGCTCAACTGGGGGGGTACAAGAGACCCAGTACTTC
CDR3aa: CASSSTGGVQETQYF

abundance: once
d_gene: TRBD1
v_gene: TRBV6-5
j_gene: TRBJ2-2
CDR3nt: TGTGCCAGCAGTTGGGACAGGGGGCGATTCGGGGAGCTGTTTTTT
CDR3aa: CASSWDRGRFGELFF

abundance: once
d_gene: .
v_gene: TRBV7-2
j_gene: TRBJ2-2
CDR3nt: TGTGCCAGCAGCATAGTGACCGGGGAGCTGTTTTTT
CDR3aa: CASSIVTGELFF

abundance: many
d_gene: .
v_gene: TRBV19
j_gene: TRBJ1-5
CDR3nt: TGTGCCAGTAGATCAGAGCCCAATCAGCCCCAGCATTTT
CDR3aa: CASRSEPNQPQHF

abundance: .
d_gene: .
v_gene: TRBV5-1
j_gene: TRBJ2-2
CDR3nt: TGCGCCAGCAGCTTGAGTGTGGGACTCCCGGAGCTGTTTTTT
CDR3aa: CASSLSVGLPELFF

abundance: .
d_gene: .
v_gene: TRBV5-1
j_gene: TRBJ2-5
CDR3nt: TGCGCCAGCACGGTGGAGGAGACCCAGTACTTC
CDR3aa: CASTVEETQYF

abundance: .
d_gene: .
v_gene: TRBV12-3/TRBV12-4
j_gene: TRBJ2-5
CDR3nt: TGTGCTAGTGGTTTGATCGGCAGGGGAGAGACCCAGTACTTC
CDR3aa: CASGLIGRGETQYF

abundance: few
d_gene: TRBD1
v_gene: TRBV24-1
j_gene: TRBJ2-2
CDR3nt: TGTGCCACTCGCCGGGACAGCGCGAACACCGGGGAGCTGTTTTTT
CDR3aa: CATRRDSANTGELFF

abundance: .
d_gene: TRBD1
v_gene: TRBV12-3/TRBV12-4
j_gene: TRBJ2-1
CDR3nt: TGTGCCAGCAGCCAAGAAAACAGGGGGGCGCCGTTCTTC
CDR3aa: CASSQENRGAPFF

abundance: many
d_gene: .
v_gene: TRBV25-1
j_gene: TRBJ2-7
CDR3nt: TGTGCCAGCGGGACTGGGCACCACTACGAGCAGTACTTC
CDR3aa: CASGTGHHYEQYF

abundance: .
d_gene: .
v_gene: TRBV20-1
j_gene: TRBJ2-5
CDR3nt: TGCAGTGCTCCTAGGGAGCCTAGCACACAAGAGACCCAGTACTTC
CDR3aa: CSAPREPSTQETQYF

abundance: many
d_gene: .
v_gene: TRBV15
j_gene: TRBJ1-4
CDR3nt: TGTGCCACAGCGAGCAGGAACAGGGTTAATGAAAAACTGTTTTTT
CDR3aa: CATASRNRVNEKLFF

abundance: many
d_gene: .
v_gene: TRBV29-1
j_gene: TRBJ1-4
CDR3nt: TGCAGCGCGGGTGGGGCAGGGCGAGGGGAAAAACTGTTTTTT
CDR3aa: CSAGGAGRGEKLFF

abundance: few
d_gene: .
v_gene: TRBV29-1
j_gene: TRBJ2-5
CDR3nt: TGCAGCGTTGATTATTCAGTTCAAGAGACCCAGTACTTC
CDR3aa: CSVDYSVQETQYF

abundance: few
d_gene: TRBD2
v_gene: TRBV19
j_gene: TRBJ2-7
CDR3nt: TGTGCCAGTAGTATAAGCGGGGAAAGGTACGAGCAGTACTTC
CDR3aa: CASSISGERYEQYF

abundance: .
d_gene: TRBD2
v_gene: TRBV7-7
j_gene: TRBJ2-5
CDR3nt: TGTGCCAGCAGCATCGGCCGACTAGCGGGAGCCGAGACCCAGTACTTC
CDR3aa: CASSIGRLAGAETQYF

abundance: .
d_gene: .
v_gene: TRBV6-5
j_gene: TRBJ2-7
CDR3nt: TGTGCCAGCAGTTACCGGGGTGCTCGGGTCGAGCAGTACTTC
CDR3aa: CASSYRGARVEQYF

abundance: few
d_gene: TRBD1
v_gene: TRBV7-2
j_gene: TRBJ2-5
CDR3nt: TGTGCCAGCAGGATTGCACAGGGGGAGACCCAGTACTTC
CDR3aa: CASRIAQGETQYF

abundance: few
d_gene: TRBD2
v_gene: TRBV10-3
j_gene: TRBJ2-7
CDR3nt: TGTGCCATCAGCGCCTCTAGCGGGATCTCCTACGAGCAGTACTTC
CDR3aa: CAISASSGISYEQYF

abundance: .
d_gene: TRBD2
v_gene: TRBV2
j_gene: TRBJ2-2
CDR3nt: TGTGCCAGCCATCTAGGGAGGGCCACCGGGGAGCTGTTTTTT
CDR3aa: CASHLGRATGELFF

abundance: few
d_gene: .
v_gene: TRBV20-1
j_gene: TRBJ1-5
CDR3nt: TGCAGTGCTAGAGATCTCACGGGGGGCAATCAGCCCCAGCATTTT
CDR3aa: CSARDLTGGNQPQHF

abundance: .
d_gene: .
v_gene: TRBV25-1
j_gene: TRBJ2-2
CDR3nt: TGTGGCAGGGTCGGGGAGCTGTTTTTT
CDR3aa: CGRVGELFF

abundance: few
d_gene: TRBD1
v_gene: TRBV10-3
j_gene: TRBJ1-2
CDR3nt: TGTGCCAGCAGTTTCGGGACAGGGAATGGCTACACCTTC
CDR3aa: CASSFGTGNGYTF

abundance: few
d_gene: .
v_gene: TRBV6-5
j_gene: TRBJ2-2
CDR3nt: TGTGCCAGCACGGTGGGAGATCGAACCGGGGAGCTGTTTTTT
CDR3aa: CASTVGDRTGELFF

abundance: .
d_gene: TRBD1
v_gene: TRBV7-3
j_gene: TRBJ1-2
CDR3nt: TGTGCCAGCAGTCCGAGAACAGGGGACCCTGGCTACACCTTC
CDR3aa: CASSPRTGDPGYTF

abundance: few
d_gene: .
v_gene: TRBV19
j_gene: TRBJ1-3
CDR3nt: TGTGCCAGTAAGGGGGACTCTGGAAACACCATATATTTT
CDR3aa: CASKGDSGNTIYF

abundance: .
d_gene: .
v_gene: TRBV2
j_gene: TRBJ1-1
CDR3nt: TGTGCCAGCAGCCGTCGGTGGGTGAACACTGAAGCTTTCTTT
CDR3aa: CASSRRWVNTEAFF

abundance: .
d_gene: .
v_gene: TRBV7-9
j_gene: TRBJ2-5
CDR3nt: TGTGCCAGCAGCTTGACGGGATACCAAGAGACCCAGTACTTC
CDR3aa: CASSLTGYQETQYF

abundance: .
d_gene: .
v_gene: TRBV29-1
j_gene: TRBJ1-3
CDR3nt: TGCAGCGGGGAATCTGGAAACACCATATATTTT
CDR3aa: CSGESGNTIYF